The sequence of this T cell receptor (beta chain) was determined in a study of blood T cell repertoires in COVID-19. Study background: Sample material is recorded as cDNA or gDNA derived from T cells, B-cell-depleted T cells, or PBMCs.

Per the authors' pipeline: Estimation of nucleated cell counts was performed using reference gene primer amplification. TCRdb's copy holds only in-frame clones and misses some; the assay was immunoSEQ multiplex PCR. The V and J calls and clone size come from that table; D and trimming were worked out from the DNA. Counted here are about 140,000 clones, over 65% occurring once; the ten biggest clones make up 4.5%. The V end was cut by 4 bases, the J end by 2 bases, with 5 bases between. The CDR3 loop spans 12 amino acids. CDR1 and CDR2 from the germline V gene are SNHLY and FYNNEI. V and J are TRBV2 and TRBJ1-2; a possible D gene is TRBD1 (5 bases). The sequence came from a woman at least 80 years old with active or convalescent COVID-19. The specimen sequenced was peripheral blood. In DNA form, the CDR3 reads TGTGCCAGCAGTGGACAGAACTATGGCTACACCTTC. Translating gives CASSGQNYGYTF.